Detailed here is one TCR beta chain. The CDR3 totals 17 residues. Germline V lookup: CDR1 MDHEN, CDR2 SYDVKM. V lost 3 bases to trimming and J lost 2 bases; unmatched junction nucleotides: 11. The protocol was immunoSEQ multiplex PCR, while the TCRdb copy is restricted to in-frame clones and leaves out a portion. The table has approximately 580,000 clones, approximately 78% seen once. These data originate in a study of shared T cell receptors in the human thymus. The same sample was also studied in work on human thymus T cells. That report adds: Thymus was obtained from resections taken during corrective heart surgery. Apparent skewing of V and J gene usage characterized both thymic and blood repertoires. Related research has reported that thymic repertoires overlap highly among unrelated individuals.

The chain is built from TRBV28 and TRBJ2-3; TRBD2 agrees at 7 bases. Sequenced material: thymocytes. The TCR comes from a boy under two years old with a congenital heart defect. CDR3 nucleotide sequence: TGTGCCAGCAGTTTGGCCCCTTGGCGGGAGTTCACAGATACGCAGTATTTT. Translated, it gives CASSLAPWREFTDTQYF.